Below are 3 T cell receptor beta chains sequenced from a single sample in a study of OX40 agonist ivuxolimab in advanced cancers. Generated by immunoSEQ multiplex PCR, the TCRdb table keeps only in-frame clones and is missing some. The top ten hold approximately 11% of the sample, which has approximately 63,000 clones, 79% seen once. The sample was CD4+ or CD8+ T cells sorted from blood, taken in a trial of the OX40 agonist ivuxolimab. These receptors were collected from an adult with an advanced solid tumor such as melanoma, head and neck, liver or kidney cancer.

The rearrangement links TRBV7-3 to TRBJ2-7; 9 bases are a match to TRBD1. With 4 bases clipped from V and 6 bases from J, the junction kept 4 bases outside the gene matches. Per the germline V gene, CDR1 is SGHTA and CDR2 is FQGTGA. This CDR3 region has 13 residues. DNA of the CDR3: TGTGCCAGCAGCTCCACAGGGGGCCTCGAGCAGTACTTC. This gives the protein CASSSTGGLEQYF.

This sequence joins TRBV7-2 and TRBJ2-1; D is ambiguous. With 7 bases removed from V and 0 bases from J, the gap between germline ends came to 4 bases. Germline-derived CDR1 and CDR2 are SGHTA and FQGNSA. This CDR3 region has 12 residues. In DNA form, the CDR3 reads TGTGCCAGCACCCTCTCCTACAATGAGCAGTTCTTC. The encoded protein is CASTLSYNEQFF.

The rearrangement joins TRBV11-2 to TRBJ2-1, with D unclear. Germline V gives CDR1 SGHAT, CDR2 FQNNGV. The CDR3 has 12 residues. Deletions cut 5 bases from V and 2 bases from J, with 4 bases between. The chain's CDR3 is CASSPPYNEQFF. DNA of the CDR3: TGTGCCAGCAGCCCGCCCTACAATGAGCAGTTCTTC.